This T cell receptor (beta chain) was documented in a study of CD8+CD57+ T cells in acquired aplastic anemia (dated by TCRdb to the late 2010s). At the level of the whole study: A mean of around 3 ug of DNA, ranging from about 0.17 to 30 ug, was extracted from sorted CD4+ and CD8+ cells. A CD8+CD57+ expansion meant a frequency higher than the mean frequency seen in healthy subjects.

Genomic DNA served as template for TCR beta VDJ combination and CDR3 sequence profiling. TCR repertoire sequencing was run on an Illumina HiSeq 2000. Processing in the source paper ran as follows. TRBV/TRBJ rearrangement plots, CDR3 size and DJ length profiles, and Simpson's diversity index were used to assess repertoires. Whichever DNA sequence was most abundant in the deep sequencing data was defined as the immunodominant clone. CDR3 amino acid sequences were checked for sharing across subjects and were also compared against the VDJdb database and published repertoires. TCRdb reprocessing: public reads trimmed at Q25 with fastp, clones called with MiXCR, in-frame beta chains kept. Every CDR3 protein is listed once, alongside the most common genes and DNA of its rows. The V and J calls, along with clone size, are taken from TCRdb and not from the paper's own processing. The sample table contains more than 150,000 distinct CDR3 sequences; only one count was recorded for under 50% of them. The ten most abundant clones make up more than 1.5% of the sample.

The paper as a whole reports these results and caveats: No significant difference in CD8+ Simpson's diversity was found between patients and healthy controls (P=0.060). Nearly 30 CD8+ CDR3 sequences were found in both patients and controls but appeared to be highly expressed in patients and within the immunodominant clones of the patients.

Expansion of CD8+CD57+ cells had been shown by flow cytometry in the patients chosen for sequencing. Severe acquired aplastic anemia was diagnosed in all patients according to International Study of Aplastic Anemia and Agranulocytosis and Camitta criteria. No patient had received any therapy when blood was sampled. The study deep-sequenced TCR repertoires of sorted CD4+ and CD8+ blood T cells from severe aplastic anemia patients and healthy subjects. In the USA, patient enrollment took place under clinicaltrials.gov protocols 00001620, 01623167, 00001397, 00071045, 00081523 and 00961064. Ficoll-Paque density gradient centrifugation was used to isolate peripheral blood mononuclear cells. Before DNA extraction, CD4+ and CD8+ T cells were sorted by FACS or by magnetic beads. The CDR3 sequence holds 16 residues, the cysteine and phenylalanine included. Only the CDR3 DNA is retained, 48 bases long and in frame from the first base. At the junction V is shortened by 5 bases and J by 6 bases; bases outside the gene matches: 12. The germline V gene yields SNHLY for CDR1 and FYNNEI for CDR2.

About this clonotype itself: It lacks a known antigen. Within one base of it there is no much larger clone, and no base qualities were kept.

The receptor chain draws on TRBV2 and TRBJ2-7; 11 nucleotides in the junction match TRBD2. The sample consisted of sorted CD4+, CD8+, or CD8+CD57+ T cells (not recorded which) from PBMCs. The TCR comes from a human donor with aplastic anemia. This receptor carries the CDR3 CASSPTETSGSGEQYF. Read as DNA, the sequence is TGTGCCAGCAGTCCGACTGAAACTAGCGGGAGTGGCGAGCAGTACTTC.